Sequencing of this TCR beta chain was carried out in a study of blood T cell repertoires in COVID-19. Germline CDR1 reads SGHRS; CDR2 reads YFSETQ. The CDR3 has 16 residues. Unmatched junction bases numbered 6, after V lost 4 bases and J lost 4 bases. Enrollment of patients from Seattle took place during active infection, with longitudinal follow-up. The data were produced by immunoSEQ multiplex PCR, yet TCRdb's version contains in-frame clones alone and is incomplete. The table has over 450,000 clones, roughly 89% seen once. Sequencing input: peripheral blood. The sequence was collected from a man between 18 and 29 years old with COVID-19, enrolled during active disease. This chain connects TRBV5-1 to TRBJ2-5; TRBD2 matches 14 bases. Here the CDR3 reads CASSEGTSGGGETQYF. The CDR3 DNA follows: TGCGCCAGCAGCGAAGGGACTAGCGGGGGAGGAGAGACCCAGTACTTC.